This is a list of T cell receptor beta chains from one sample in a study of PD-1 blockade in mismatch repair-deficient tumors. The method was immunoSEQ multiplex PCR; TCRdb's version includes in-frame clones alone and lacks a portion of them. The table includes some 120,000 clones, around nine tenths detected once. This specimen consisted of peripheral blood, obtained approximately 72 weeks after starting pembrolizumab. These TCRs come from an adult with mismatch repair-deficient cancer. Each CDR3 is given with its conserved first and last residue. D genes are given only for firm matches. Some rows have no size entry. The others give once, few or many, or a class for an expanded clone.

D: -
J: TRBJ2-2
size: -
length: 17
V: TRBV21-1
CDR3: CASSKRTIGIFTGELFF
DNA: TGTGCCAGCAGCAAAAGGACAATAGGGATTTTCACCGGGGAGCTGTTTTTT

D: -
J: TRBJ2-4
size: -
length: 14
V: TRBV11-2
CDR3: CASSANHRKNIQYF
DNA: TGTGCCAGCAGCGCCAACCACAGGAAAAACATTCAGTACTTC

D: -
J: TRBJ2-1
size: -
length: 13
V: TRBV30
CDR3: CAWSPQAWNEQFF
DNA: TGTGCCTGGAGCCCCCAGGCGTGGAATGAGCAGTTCTTC

D: -
J: TRBJ2-1
size: -
length: 15
V: TRBV5-6
CDR3: CASSSGVALYNEQFF
DNA: TGTGCCAGCAGCTCAGGCGTAGCTTTATACAATGAGCAGTTCTTC

D: TRBD1
J: TRBJ1-1
size: -
length: 11
V: TRBV13
CDR3: CASSPGQGAFF
DNA: TGTGCCAGCAGCCCAGGACAGGGGGCTTTCTTT

D: -
J: TRBJ2-5
size: -
length: 16
V: TRBV7-6
CDR3: CASSSSLIHYQETQYF
DNA: TGTGCCAGCAGCTCGTCATTGATACACTACCAAGAGACCCAGTACTTC

D: TRBD2
J: TRBJ2-2
size: -
length: 17
V: TRBV11-3
CDR3: CASSLMTSGPNTGELFF
DNA: TGTGCCAGCAGCCTAATGACTAGCGGGCCAAATACCGGGGAGCTGTTTTTT

D: TRBD1
J: TRBJ2-7
size: -
length: 15
V: TRBV27
CDR3: CASSPAGTGGYEQYF
DNA: TGTGCCAGCAGTCCGGCCGGGACAGGAGGCTACGAGCAGTACTTC

D: -
J: TRBJ2-2
size: -
length: 15
V: TRBV6-6
CDR3: CASTGGTNRAGELFF
DNA: TGTGCCAGCACTGGCGGGACGAACCGCGCCGGGGAGCTGTTTTTT

D: -
J: TRBJ2-1
size: once
length: 15
V: TRBV29-1
CDR3: CSVEVSSPGYNEQFF
DNA: TGCAGCGTTGAAGTGTCTAGTCCGGGATACAATGAGCAGTTCTTC

D: -
J: TRBJ2-7
size: -
length: 16
V: TRBV4-1
CDR3: CASSQSGHPPYYEQYF
DNA: TGCGCCAGCAGCCAGTCGGGCCATCCCCCGTACTACGAGCAGTACTTC

D: -
J: TRBJ2-7
size: -
length: 14
V: TRBV11-2
CDR3: CASSLGQGRYEQYF
DNA: TGTGCCAGCAGCTTAGGGCAGGGGAGGTACGAGCAGTACTTC

D: -
J: TRBJ1-4
size: -
length: 14
V: TRBV7-6
CDR3: CASSLGGGGEKLFF
DNA: TGTGCCAGCAGCTTAGGAGGGGGTGGCGAAAAACTGTTTTTT

D: TRBD2
J: TRBJ2-1
size: -
length: 16
V: TRBV27
CDR3: CASSLSKSGSLNEQFF
DNA: TGTGCCAGCAGTTTATCGAAAAGCGGGAGCTTGAATGAGCAGTTCTTC

D: TRBD2
J: TRBJ2-3
size: -
length: 17
V: TRBV5-1
CDR3: CASSLRLAGTSTDTQYF
DNA: TGCGCCAGCAGCTTGCGACTAGCGGGGACTAGCACAGATACGCAGTATTTT

D: -
J: TRBJ2-3
size: -
length: 14
V: TRBV14
CDR3: CASSPVGAPDTQYF
DNA: TGTGCCAGCAGCCCCGTCGGGGCCCCAGATACGCAGTATTTT

D: -
J: TRBJ2-7
size: -
length: 15
V: TRBV5-6
CDR3: CASSLAMRGPYEQYF
DNA: TGTGCCAGCAGCTTGGCTATGCGGGGCCCCTACGAGCAGTACTTC

D: TRBD1
J: TRBJ2-7
size: -
length: 15
V: TRBV2
CDR3: CASYEAGQGTYEQYF
DNA: TGTGCCAGCTACGAAGCGGGACAGGGAACCTACGAGCAGTACTTC

D: -
J: TRBJ2-1
size: once
length: 13
V: TRBV27
CDR3: CASSFLGSDEQFF
DNA: TGTGCCAGCAGTTTTCTCGGTTCCGATGAGCAGTTCTTC

D: TRBD2
J: TRBJ2-1
size: -
length: 17
V: TRBV9
CDR3: CASSEGQGLAGVDEQFF
DNA: TGTGCCAGCAGCGAAGGGCAGGGACTAGCGGGAGTAGATGAGCAGTTCTTC

D: TRBD1
J: TRBJ2-3
size: -
length: 16
V: TRBV25-1
CDR3: CASSAHRDSATDTQYF
DNA: TGTGCCAGCAGTGCCCACCGGGACAGCGCCACGGATACGCAGTATTTT

D: -
J: TRBJ1-3
size: -
length: 13
V: TRBV5-1
CDR3: CASSLEGGNTIYF
DNA: TGCGCCAGCAGCTTGGAGGGGGGAAACACCATATATTTT

D: TRBD2
J: TRBJ2-7
size: -
length: 17
V: TRBV4-2
CDR3: CASSQGGLAGGPGEQYF
DNA: TGTGCCAGCAGCCAAGGGGGACTAGCGGGAGGGCCGGGCGAGCAGTACTTC

D: TRBD2
J: TRBJ2-5
size: -
length: 16
V: TRBV5-4
CDR3: CASNDMAAGGFEAQYF
DNA: TGTGCCAGCAACGATATGGCAGCGGGAGGGTTTGAGGCCCAGTACTTC

D: -
J: TRBJ1-5
size: few
length: 14
V: TRBV12-5
CDR3: CASGLPSSGQPQHF
DNA: TGTGCTAGTGGTTTGCCATCCTCCGGTCAGCCCCAGCATTTT

D: TRBD1
J: TRBJ2-5
size: -
length: 14
V: TRBV6-5
CDR3: CATQSGTEGETQYF
DNA: TGTGCCACCCAGTCCGGGACAGAAGGAGAGACCCAGTACTTC

D: TRBD2
J: TRBJ2-3
size: -
length: 15
V: TRBV2
CDR3: CASRGLAGAGDTQYF
DNA: TGTGCCAGCAGAGGACTAGCGGGAGCGGGAGATACGCAGTATTTT

D: TRBD2
J: TRBJ2-7
size: -
length: 15
V: TRBV29-1
CDR3: CSVVLAGGPSYEQYF
DNA: TGCAGCGTTGTACTAGCGGGAGGACCTTCCTACGAGCAGTACTTC

D: TRBD1
J: TRBJ2-2
size: -
length: 15
V: TRBV30
CDR3: CAWSWDRGSTGELFF
DNA: TGTGCCTGGAGCTGGGACAGGGGTTCTACCGGGGAGCTGTTTTTT

D: TRBD2
J: TRBJ2-1
size: -
length: 16
V: TRBV6-5
CDR3: CASSYSATSGYNEQFF
DNA: TGTGCCAGCAGTTACTCGGCGACTAGCGGGTACAATGAGCAGTTCTTC

D: TRBD2
J: TRBJ2-3
size: -
length: 19
V: TRBV27
CDR3: CASSLLGLAGPEVSDTQYF
DNA: TGTGCCAGCAGTTTATTGGGACTAGCGGGCCCGGAAGTTTCAGATACGCAGTATTTT

D: TRBD1
J: TRBJ2-7
size: -
length: 15
V: TRBV30
CDR3: CAWSPWTGNSYEQYF
DNA: TGTGCCTGGAGTCCCTGGACAGGGAATTCCTACGAGCAGTACTTC

D: -
J: TRBJ2-3
size: -
length: 13
V: TRBV6-5
CDR3: CASSYLGGTAQYF
DNA: TGTGCCAGCAGTTACTTAGGAGGGACGGCCCAGTATTTT

D: TRBD2
J: TRBJ2-7
size: once
length: 15
V: TRBV27
CDR3: CASSPSGGGSYEQYF
DNA: TGTGCCAGCAGTCCTAGCGGGGGGGGCTCCTACGAGCAGTACTTC

D: -
J: TRBJ2-7
size: -
length: 14
V: TRBV9
CDR3: CASSLRDASGEQYF
DNA: TGTGCCAGCAGCCTCAGGGACGCCAGTGGGGAGCAGTACTTC

D: TRBD1
J: TRBJ2-1
size: -
length: 16
V: TRBV15
CDR3: CATSREDRVTNNEQFF
DNA: TGTGCCACCAGCAGAGAGGACAGGGTTACGAACAATGAGCAGTTCTTC

D: -
J: TRBJ2-7
size: few
length: 14
V: TRBV4-1
CDR3: CASSQVQTSYEQYF
DNA: TGCGCCAGCAGCCAAGTCCAGACTAGCTACGAGCAGTACTTC

D: -
J: TRBJ1-1
size: -
length: 13
V: TRBV11-3
CDR3: CASSLVPDTEAFF
DNA: TGTGCCAGCAGCTTAGTACCAGACACTGAAGCTTTCTTT

D: -
J: TRBJ2-3
size: once
length: 15
V: TRBV19
CDR3: CASSIGGLARNTQYF
DNA: TGTGCCAGTAGTATAGGTGGCTTGGCGAGGAATACGCAGTATTTT

D: TRBD2
J: TRBJ2-5
size: -
length: 13
V: TRBV30
CDR3: CAWSIGGGEAQYF
DNA: TGTGCCTGGAGTATTGGTGGGGGGGAGGCCCAGTACTTC

D: -
J: TRBJ2-3
size: -
length: 23
V: TRBV10-3
CDR3: CAISARGQGMMGTSRANTDTQYF
DNA: TGTGCCATCAGTGCCAGGGGACAGGGGATGATGGGGACTAGCCGGGCGAACACAGATACGCAGTATTTT

D: -
J: TRBJ2-5
size: once
length: 13
V: TRBV21-1
CDR3: CASSLLGRETQYF
DNA: TGTGCCAGCAGCCTCCTAGGTCGAGAGACCCAGTACTTC

D: -
J: TRBJ2-7
size: -
length: 12
V: TRBV6-5
CDR3: CASSFTGGEQYF
DNA: TGTGCCAGCAGTTTCACCGGCGGCGAGCAGTACTTC

D: TRBD2
J: TRBJ2-2
size: -
length: 15
V: TRBV5-1
CDR3: CASSLSGRYTGELFF
DNA: TGCGCCAGCAGCTTGAGCGGGAGGTACACCGGGGAGCTGTTTTTT

D: -
J: TRBJ1-4
size: -
length: 14
V: TRBV5-1
CDR3: CASSLERTNEKLFF
DNA: TGCGCCAGCAGCTTGGAGAGGACTAATGAAAAACTGTTTTTT

D: TRBD2
J: TRBJ2-3
size: -
length: 17
V: TRBV10-3
CDR3: CAISESLAGGLTDTQYF
DNA: TGTGCCATCAGTGAGTCACTAGCGGGAGGGCTAACAGATACGCAGTATTTT